Presented here are 25 T cell receptor beta chains from one specimen sequenced in a study of quantifying T cell responses using KT2 cells. In the study overall: Reverse transcription used primers in the TCR alpha and beta constant regions.

Each cDNA got a UMI-containing oligo ligated at its 3' end. The first PCR ran approximately 4 cycles with an equimolar RC1.1 and RC1.2 beta primer mix. TCRdb recomputed calls from the UMI-ligation and nested PCR reads with MiXCR, one row per CDR3 protein. The repertoire has about 41,000 distinct CDR3 sequences, about a sixth of them found once; the top ten carry approximately 47%. The sequencing input was PBMCs spiked with cells of the T cell clone KT2. The receptors here all came from a human donor.

This clonotype was seen ten or more times. The chain joins TRBV27 to TRBJ1-6; D perhaps matches TRBD1 (6 bases). Trimming removed 6 bases from V and 6 bases from J, with 15 bases in between. CDR3 size: 15 residues. CDR1 is MNHEY and CDR2 is SMNVEV in the germline V gene (reference sequence). CDR3 amino acids: CASRSTGLSNSPLHF. CDR3 DNA sequence: TGTGCCAGCAGAAGCACAGGGCTCAGTAATTCACCCCTCCACTTT.

This rearrangement joins TRBV6-1 to TRBJ2-6; perhaps TRBD1 as D (6 bases). Per the germline V gene, CDR1 is MNHNS and CDR2 is SASEGT. V lost 2 bases and J lost 4, with 12 bases in between. This CDR3 has 16 amino acids. CDR3 loop: CASSEQGTLGANVLTF. In DNA form, the CDR3 reads TGTGCCAGCAGTGAACAGGGGACACTCGGGGCCAACGTCCTGACTTTC.

The chain combines TRBV4-1 with TRBJ2-1; 11 positions match TRBD1. The junction had 6 bases not matched to a gene; V was cut back by 2 bases and J by 9 bases. CDR1 is MGHRA and CDR2 is YSYEKL in the germline V gene. The CDR3 contains 15 residues. CDR3 in DNA: TGCGCCAGCAGCCAACTCGGACAGGGGGCAGGTGAGCAGTTCTTC. It specifies CASSQLGQGAGEQFF.

This clonotype showed up just a few times. This chain uses TRBV5-1 with TRBJ2-2; D not resolved. The length of the CDR3 is 15 residues. Germline V lookup: CDR1 SGHRS, CDR2 YFSETQ. V lost 0 bases, J lost 0 bases, and 6 bases lay in between. The CDR3 DNA follows: TGCGCCAGCAGCTTGGGACGGTCGAACACCGGGGAGCTGTTTTTT. It specifies CASSLGRSNTGELFF.

The chain has TRBV29-1 and TRBJ1-1; no clear D. The CDR3 sequence is 11 residues long. Germline V gene data show CDR1 as SQVTM and CDR2 as ANQGSEA. With 5 bases removed from V and 3 bases from J, the gap between germline ends came to 7 bases. The CDR3: CSVHLHTEAFF. The CDR3 coding sequence is TGCAGCGTTCACCTACACACTGAAGCTTTCTTT.

This sequence joins TRBV20-1 and TRBJ2-1; 15 nucleotides line up with TRBD2. J lost 9 bases, V lost 5 bases, and 5 bases had no gene match. The germline V gene has CDR1 DFQATT and CDR2 SNEGSKA (reference sequence). The CDR3 runs to 14 residues. The CDR3, as DNA: TGCAGTGCTTGGACTAGCGGGAGGGCCTTTGAGCAGTTCTTC. Translated: CSAWTSGRAFEQFF.

About this clonotype itself: The conserved closing phenylalanine or tryptophan is absent in this CDR3, likely reflecting a read error. The chain has TRBV11-3 and TRBJ2-3; 8 nucleotides line up with TRBD2. This CDR3 spans 16 amino acids. The V gene end was trimmed by 4 bases and the J gene end by 6 bases; junction bases not matched to a gene: 12. Germline assignment: CDR1 SGHNT and CDR2 YENEEA. The CDR3, as DNA: TGTGCCAGCAGCTCCCCTCACGGGGGGGCAAAGGATACGCAGTATTTG. Translation: CASSSPHGGAKDTQYL.

The chain combines TRBV30 with TRBJ2-3, with 7 positions matching TRBD2. V gave up 4 bases and J gave up 4 bases; unmatched junction bases: 5. Germline V gene data show CDR1 as GTSNPN and CDR2 as SVGIG (reference sequence). The CDR3 covers 13 residues. The CDR3 loop is CAWTPRGADTQYF. The CDR3 region has the DNA TGTGCCTGGACACCCCGGGGGGCAGATACGCAGTATTTT.

This clonotype occurred a few times. The rearrangement uses TRBV6-1 and TRBJ1-1; 9 bases map to TRBD1. With V trimmed by 4 bases and J by 0 bases, 15 bases remained unmatched. This CDR3 is built from 19 residues. Per germline, CDR1 MNHNS and CDR2 SASEGT. CDR3 sequence reads: CASSANSGTGYIMNTEAFF. DNA of the CDR3: TGTGCCAGCAGTGCCAACTCCGGGACAGGGTATATCATGAACACTGAAGCTTTCTTT.

This clonotype was recorded a few times. V gene TRBV7-2 combines with J gene TRBJ2-7; D ambiguous. Germline lookup yields CDR1 SGHTA and CDR2 FQGNSA. Trimming took 1 base from V and 0 from J, leaving 10 bases between them. The CDR3 runs 15 residues. In DNA form, the CDR3 reads TGTGCCAGCAGCTTAGATGCGTCTTACTCCTACGAGCAGTACTTC. As protein: CASSLDASYSYEQYF.

A few counts support this clonotype. The chain uses TRBV7-9 and TRBJ1-2; no firm D call. This CDR3 region has 14 residues. V was pared by 5 bases and J by 1 base, with 11 bases between. The germline gives CDR1 SEHNR, CDR2 FQNEAQ (reference sequence). CDR3 in amino acids: CASSTDYSNYGYTF. CDR3 nucleotide sequence: TGTGCCAGCAGCACAGATTACAGTAACTATGGCTACACCTTC.

This chain uses TRBV27 with TRBJ2-2; maybe TRBD1 (6 bases). The CDR3 loop spans 15 amino acids. Looked up from germline, CDR1 is MNHEY and CDR2 is SMNVEV (reference sequence). Trimming removed 6 bases from V and 6 bases from J, with 17 bases in between. The CDR3 nucleotides are TGTGCCAGCAGCGATTTACAGGGTCAAGCCGGGGAGCTGTTTTTT. Amino acids: CASSDLQGQAGELFF.

The V call is TRBV12-3 or TRBV12-4, the J call TRBJ1-1; D might be TRBD1 (6 bases). The germline V and J ends were trimmed by 2 bases and 6 bases, with 10 bases remaining between them. The CDR3 has 13 amino acids. The CDR3 loop is CASSLSGVAEAFF. The CDR3 DNA reads TGTGCCAGCAGTTTATCAGGGGTCGCTGAAGCTTTCTTT.

This clonotype appeared a few times. The chain joins TRBV5-4 to TRBJ1-5, with D hard to call. Germline V gene data show CDR1 as SGHNT and CDR2 as YYREEE (reference sequence). V was shortened by 2 bases and J by 1 base, with 4 bases between the two germline ends. The CDR3 sequence is 13 residues long. Written as DNA, the CDR3 is TGTGCCAGCAGCTTCGACAGCAATCAGCCCCAGCATTTT. Translation gives CASSFDSNQPQHF.

The chain recombines TRBV19 with TRBJ2-1; D remains ambiguous. This CDR3 contains 11 residues. Trimming left V 7 bases short and J 8 bases short, with 9 bases between. Germline CDR1 reads LNHDA; CDR2 reads SQIVND (reference sequence). CDR3 DNA: TGTGCCAGTAAGGTTGGGTATGAGCAGTTCTTC. Translated, it gives CASKVGYEQFF.

The chain has TRBV28 and TRBJ2-7, with 8 positions matching TRBD2. This CDR3 spans 15 amino acids. Losses at the gene ends were 3 bases for V and 3 bases for J; bases not matched to a gene: 7. Per the germline V gene, CDR1 is MDHEN and CDR2 is SYDVKM. CDR3 DNA sequence: TGTGCCAGCAGTTTTACCGGCGGGACTAGCTACGAGCAGTACTTC. It specifies CASSFTGGTSYEQYF. Full variable domain (remainder filled in from reference TRBV28 and TRBJ2-7): DVKVTQSSRYLVKRTGEKVFLECVQDMDHENMFWYRQDPGLGLRLIYFSYDVKMKEKGDIPEGYSVSREKKERFSLILESASTNQTSMYLCASSFTGGTSYEQYFGPGTRLTVT.

V usage is TRBV9 and J usage is TRBJ2-2; no reliable D call. The CDR3 runs 15 residues. Germline V lookup: CDR1 SGDLS, CDR2 YYNGEE. V was shortened by 1 base and J by 0 bases, with 7 bases between the two germline ends. The CDR3 reads CASSVSASNTGELFF. As DNA, the CDR3 is TGTGCCAGCAGCGTATCGGCCTCGAACACCGGGGAGCTGTTTTTT.

This clonotype was observed a few times. The chain is built from TRBV7-2 and TRBJ2-7, with a possible D match to TRBD2 (7 bases). The length of the CDR3 is 15 residues. Trimming left V 0 bases short and J 6 bases short, with 15 bases between. Germline V gives CDR1 SGHTA, CDR2 FQGNSA. CDR3 residues: CASSLAAGARGEQYF. CDR3 coding DNA: TGTGCCAGCAGCTTAGCGGCGGGGGCCCGGGGCGAGCAGTACTTC.

The rearrangement uses TRBV7-2 and TRBJ1-5; D is unresolved. V was shortened by 2 bases and J by 0 bases, with 5 bases between the two germline ends. The CDR3 loop spans 14 amino acids. Germline V gene data show CDR1 as SGHTA and CDR2 as FQGNSA. The CDR3 nucleotides are TGTGCCAGCAGCTTATCCAATAGCAATCAGCCCCAGCATTTT. Translated, it gives CASSLSNSNQPQHF.

The chain couples TRBV23-1 to TRBJ1-6, with 7 positions matching TRBD1. TRBV23-1 is annotated as an ORF whose role is uncertain. The CDR3 length is 15 residues. Trimming removed 2 bases from V and 9 bases from J; junction bases left unmatched: 7. CDR3 nucleotide sequence: TGCGCCAGCAGTCAACCGCCGGGACAGAGTTCACCCCTCCACTTT. Translation gives CASSQPPGQSSPLHF.

This clonotype was detected a few times. V gene TRBV3-1 combines with J gene TRBJ2-5; 8 positions agree with TRBD2. The CDR3 spans 15 residues. Looked up from germline, CDR1 is LGHDT and CDR2 is YNNKEL (reference sequence). V shed 1 base and J 4 bases; nucleotides not matched to a gene: 5. The CDR3 sequence is CASSQGIAGRETQYF. The CDR3 coding sequence is TGTGCCAGCAGCCAAGGAATAGCGGGAAGAGAGACCCAGTACTTC.

This rearrangement joins TRBV5-1 to TRBJ2-7; a possible D gene is TRBD2 (6 bases). CDR3 length: 13 residues. Germline V CDR1 and CDR2: SGHRS, YFSETQ. Trimming shortened V by 4 bases and J by 4 bases, and 12 bases separated the two germline ends. The CDR3 DNA sequence: TGCGCCAGCAGCGGGGAGGCGGGGTACGAGCAGTACTTC. Protein product: CASSGEAGYEQYF.

This clonotype was observed a few times. The V and J genes are TRBV12-3 or TRBV12-4 and TRBJ2-7, with unresolved D. The CDR3 has 12 residues. V gave up 5 bases and J gave up 6 bases, with 11 bases separating them. CDR3 sequence reads: CASSPRVGEQYF. CDR3 nucleotides: TGTGCCAGCAGTCCTCGAGTAGGCGAGCAGTACTTC.

This clonotype was counted many times. The chain is built from TRBV7-3 and TRBJ2-3; 8 positions agree with TRBD2. Germline CDR1 and CDR2: SGHTA and FQGTGA. This CDR3 spans 15 amino acids. Trimming at V came to 6 bases and at J to 0 bases, leaving 5 bases not matched to a gene. CDR3 protein: CASSFSGTSTDTQYF. CDR3 in DNA: TGTGCCAGCAGTTTTAGCGGGACTAGCACAGATACGCAGTATTTT.

The table lists this clonotype with many counts. This chain joins TRBV12-3 or TRBV12-4 and TRBJ2-7; 7 bases are shared with TRBD1. The CDR3 has 16 amino acids. Trimming took 3 bases from V and 1 from J; bases not matched to a gene: 9. CDR3 protein: CASSFDRTGSSYEQYF. CDR3 DNA sequence: TGTGCCAGCAGTTTCGACCGGACAGGCTCGTCCTACGAGCAGTACTTC.